The 14 T cell receptor beta chains below were found in one sample sequenced in a study of low-dose radiotherapy and immunotherapy resistance in tumors. It was with a constant-region primer and a V-primer adapter that TCRs were amplified over approximately 18 PCR cycles. TCRdb analysed the reads with MiXCR anew, one entry per CDR3 protein. The sample holds tens of thousands of distinct CDR3 sequences, approximately 12% seen once. The sample's time point: before trial treatment. Sample: PBMCs, taken before treatment. The receptors were gathered from a female donor with ovarian cancer.

This clonotype was found many times. The V gene is TRBV12-3 or TRBV12-4, the J gene TRBJ2-3; TRBD1 matches at 7 bases. The CDR3 sequence is 17 residues long. V lost 3 bases and J lost 3; bases outside the gene matches: 12. In DNA form, the CDR3 reads TGTGCCAGCAGTTTGGAACAGGGGCTCGGAGGTACAGATACGCAGTATTTT. This translates into CASSLEQGLGGTDTQYF.

This clonotype was seen ten or more times. The chain links TRBV5-5 to TRBJ2-1; 7 positions match TRBD1. The germline V gene encodes CDR1 SGHKS and CDR2 YYEKEE (reference sequence). The CDR3 has 14 residues. The V and J ends lost 4 bases and 10 bases, in that order; junction bases with no gene match: 11. The CDR3 loop reads CASSPPPTGKEQFF. The CDR3 nucleotides are TGTGCCAGCAGCCCACCCCCGACAGGGAAAGAGCAGTTCTTC.

The chain is built from TRBV14 and TRBJ2-3; 8 bases map to TRBD2. CDR1 is SGHDN and CDR2 is FVKESK in the germline V gene. The CDR3 extends over 15 amino acids. V shed 6 bases, J shed 6 bases, and the junction held 11 bases outside the gene matches. This CDR3 is CASRPSGTRSDTQYF. DNA for the CDR3: TGTGCCAGCAGGCCATCCGGGACTAGGAGCGATACGCAGTATTTT.

This clonotype appeared many times. J is TRBJ1-1 and V is TRBV6-1, with D hard to call. Trimming stripped 7 bases from V and 4 bases from J, with 7 bases between. This CDR3 has 11 residues. Germline V gene lookup returns CDR1 MNHNS and CDR2 SASEGT. The CDR3 region has the DNA TGTGCCAGCACGGAGGGCACTGAAGCTTTCTTT. Translating gives CASTEGTEAFF.

This clonotype was seen at least ten times. The J gene is TRBJ1-2, the V gene TRBV18, with 7 bases aligning to TRBD1. J was trimmed by 5 bases and V by 3 bases; bases with no gene match: 6. The CDR3 covers 14 residues. Germline-derived CDR1 and CDR2 are KGHSH and LQKENI. The CDR3 is CASSPTGARYGYTF. The CDR3 region has the DNA TGTGCCAGCTCACCCACAGGGGCTCGGTATGGCTACACCTTC.

This clonotype occurred many times. The chain joins TRBV21-1 to TRBJ2-7. TRBV21-1 is described as a pseudogene. The CDR3 is made up of 14 amino acids. This CDR3 reads CARTWQAVSYEQYF. DNA of the CDR3: TGTGCCAGGACCTGGCAGGCGGTCTCCTACGAGCAGTACTTC.

Within the sample, this clonotype is medium-sized. This sequence joins TRBV18 and TRBJ1-1; D is unclear. Trimming removed 0 bases at V and 4 bases at J, with 12 bases between. Germline V lookup: CDR1 KGHSH, CDR2 LQKENI. This CDR3 spans 15 amino acids. The CDR3 sequence is CASSPPGGGTTEAFF. The CDR3 DNA follows: TGTGCCAGCTCACCACCAGGCGGTGGTACCACTGAAGCTTTCTTT.

This clonotype has a single count. The rearrangement uses TRBV5-1 and TRBJ1-1; a possible D gene is TRBD1 (5 bases). The CDR3 contains 14 residues. V dropped 0 bases and J dropped 4 bases, with 10 bases sitting between them. Germline lookup yields CDR1 SGHRS and CDR2 YFSETQ. This chain's CDR3 is CASSLEGRVTEAFF. DNA for the CDR3: TGCGCCAGCAGCTTGGAGGGCAGGGTCACTGAAGCTTTCTTT.

This clonotype was counted at least ten times. The chain is built from TRBV5-6 and TRBJ1-6; 7 bases align to TRBD1. This CDR3 is built from 17 residues. V gave up 3 bases and J gave up 0 bases; unmatched junction bases: 6. Germline lookup yields CDR1 SGHDT and CDR2 YYEEEE. The DNA of the CDR3 is TGTGCCAGCAGCTCGGGACAGATGAGCTCCTATAATTCACCCCTCCACTTT. This codes for CASSSGQMSSYNSPLHF.

This clonotype was observed many times. V is TRBV10-3 and J is TRBJ1-2; 7 positions match TRBD1. CDR1 and CDR2 (germline): ENHRY, SYGVKD. Germline trimming cut 4 bases from V and 0 bases from J; bases unmatched to any gene: 2. The length of the CDR3 is 14 residues. This CDR3 reads CAISGDSPNYGYTF. The CDR3 DNA reads as TGTGCCATCAGTGGGGACAGTCCTAACTATGGCTACACCTTC.

This clonotype was seen at least ten times. The rearrangement uses TRBV19 and TRBJ2-2; D call uncertain. The germline CDR1 and CDR2 sequences are LNHDA and SQIVND (reference sequence). The CDR3 consists of 12 residues. Trimming stripped 3 bases from V and 6 bases from J, with 5 bases between. This CDR3 is CASSIDPGELFF. CDR3 nucleotide sequence: TGTGCCAGTAGTATTGACCCCGGGGAGCTGTTTTTT.

V gene TRBV5-4 combines with J gene TRBJ2-1; 9 nucleotides agree with TRBD1. The junction had 13 bases not matched to a gene; V was cut back by 4 bases and J by 8 bases. CDR1 and CDR2 from the germline V gene are SGHNT and YYREEE (reference sequence). CDR3 length: 16 residues. The CDR3 spells CASSRPGQGSLHEQFF. The CDR3 coding sequence is TGTGCCAGCAGCCGTCCGGGACAGGGATCTCTCCATGAGCAGTTCTTC.

This clonotype was found many times. This rearrangement joins TRBV29-1 to TRBJ2-1; D gene uncertain. V was trimmed by 0 bases and J by 6 bases, leaving 9 bases between them. The CDR3 sequence is 13 residues long. The germline V gene encodes CDR1 SQVTM and CDR2 ANQGSEA. The CDR3 coding sequence is TGCAGCGTTGAAGATCTCGCAGCCAATGAGCAGTTCTTC. Amino acid sequence: CSVEDLAANEQFF.

This clonotype was counted ten times or more. The chain employs TRBV5-1 and TRBJ2-3; 7 nucleotides line up with TRBD1. CDR3 length: 14 residues. The germline V gene encodes CDR1 SGHRS and CDR2 YFSETQ. V dropped 4 bases and J dropped 5; count of bases not matched to a gene: 7. The CDR3 here is CASSPGTVGDTQYF. The CDR3 DNA is TGCGCCAGCAGCCCCGGGACAGTCGGAGATACGCAGTATTTT.